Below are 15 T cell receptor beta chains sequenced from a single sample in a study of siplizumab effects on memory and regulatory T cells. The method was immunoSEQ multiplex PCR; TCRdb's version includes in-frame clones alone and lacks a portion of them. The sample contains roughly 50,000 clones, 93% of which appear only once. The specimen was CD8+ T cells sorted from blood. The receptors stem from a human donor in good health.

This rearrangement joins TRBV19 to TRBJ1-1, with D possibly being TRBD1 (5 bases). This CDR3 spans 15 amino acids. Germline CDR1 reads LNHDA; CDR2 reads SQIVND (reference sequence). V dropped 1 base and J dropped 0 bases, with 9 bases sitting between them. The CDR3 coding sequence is TGTGCCAGTAGTATAGTGGGGGGTTTGAACACTGAAGCTTTCTTT. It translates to CASSIVGGLNTEAFF.

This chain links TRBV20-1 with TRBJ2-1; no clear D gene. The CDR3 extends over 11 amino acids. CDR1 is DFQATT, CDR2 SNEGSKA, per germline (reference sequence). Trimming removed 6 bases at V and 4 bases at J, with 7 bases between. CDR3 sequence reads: CSALEYNEQFF. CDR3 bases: TGCAGTGCCCTGGAATACAATGAGCAGTTCTTC.

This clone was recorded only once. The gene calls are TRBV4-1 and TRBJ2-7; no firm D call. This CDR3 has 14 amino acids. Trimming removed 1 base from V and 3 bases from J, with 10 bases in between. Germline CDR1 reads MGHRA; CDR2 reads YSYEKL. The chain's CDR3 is CASSQVHPSYEQYF. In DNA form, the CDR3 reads TGCGCCAGCAGCCAAGTGCACCCAAGCTACGAGCAGTACTTC.

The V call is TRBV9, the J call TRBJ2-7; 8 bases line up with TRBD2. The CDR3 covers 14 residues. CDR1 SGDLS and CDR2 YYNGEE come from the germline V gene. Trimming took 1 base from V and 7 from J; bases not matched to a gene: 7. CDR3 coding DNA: TGTGCCAGCAGCGTATCGAGCGGGAGCGGGGAGCAGTACTTC. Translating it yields CASSVSSGSGEQYF.

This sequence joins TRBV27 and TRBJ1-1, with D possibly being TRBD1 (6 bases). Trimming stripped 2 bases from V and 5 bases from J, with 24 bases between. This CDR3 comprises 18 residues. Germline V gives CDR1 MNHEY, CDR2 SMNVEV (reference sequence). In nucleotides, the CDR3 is TGTGCCAGCAGTTTAGACCCTCTTTACAGGGAGGCGCGGACTGAAGCTTTCTTT. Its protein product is CASSLDPLYREARTEAFF.

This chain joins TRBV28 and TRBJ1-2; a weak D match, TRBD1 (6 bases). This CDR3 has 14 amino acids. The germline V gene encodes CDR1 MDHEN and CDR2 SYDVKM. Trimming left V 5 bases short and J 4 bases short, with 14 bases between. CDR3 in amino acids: CASSDRRTPYGYTF. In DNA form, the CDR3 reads TGTGCCAGCAGTGACAGGAGGACCCCCTATGGCTACACCTTC.

In DNA form, the CDR3 reads TGTGCCAGCACCCGTGTTTGGGGCGAAGAGCAGTACTTC. Translation gives CASTRVWGEEQYF. The V and J genes are TRBV11-2 and TRBJ2-7, with a tentative D call TRBD1 (5 bases). Trimming left V 7 bases short and J 7 bases short, with 17 bases between. The CDR3 is 13 residues long. Germline CDR1 and CDR2: SGHAT and FQNNGV.

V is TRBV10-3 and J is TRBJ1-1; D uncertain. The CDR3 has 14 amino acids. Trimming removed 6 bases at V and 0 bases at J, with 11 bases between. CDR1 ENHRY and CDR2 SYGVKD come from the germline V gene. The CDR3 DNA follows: TGTGCCATCAGGGAGCCGGCGATGAACACTGAAGCTTTCTTT. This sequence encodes CAIREPAMNTEAFF.

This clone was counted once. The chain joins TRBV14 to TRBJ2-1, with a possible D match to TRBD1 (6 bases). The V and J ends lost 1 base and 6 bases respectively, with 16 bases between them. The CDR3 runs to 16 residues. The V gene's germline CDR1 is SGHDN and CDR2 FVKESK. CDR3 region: CASSQAPDRQINEQFF. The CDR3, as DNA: TGTGCCAGCAGCCAAGCACCGGACAGACAAATCAATGAGCAGTTCTTC.

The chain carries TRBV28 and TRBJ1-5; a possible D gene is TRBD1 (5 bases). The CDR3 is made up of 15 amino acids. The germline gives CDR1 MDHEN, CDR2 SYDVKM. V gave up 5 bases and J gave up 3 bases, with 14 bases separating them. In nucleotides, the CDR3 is TGTGCCAGCAGTCTCCGGACAACTAACAATCAGCCCCAGCATTTT. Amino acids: CASSLRTTNNQPQHF.

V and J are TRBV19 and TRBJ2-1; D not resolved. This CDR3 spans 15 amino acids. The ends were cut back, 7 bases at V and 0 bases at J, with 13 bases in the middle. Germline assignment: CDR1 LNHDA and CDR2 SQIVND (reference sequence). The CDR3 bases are TGTGCCAGTAACCTGAAAATGGGCTCCTACAATGAGCAGTTCTTC. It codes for CASNLKMGSYNEQFF.

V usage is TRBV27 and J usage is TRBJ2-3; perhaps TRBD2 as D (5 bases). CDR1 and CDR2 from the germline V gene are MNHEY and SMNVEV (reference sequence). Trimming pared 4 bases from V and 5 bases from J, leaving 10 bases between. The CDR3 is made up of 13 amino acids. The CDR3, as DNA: TGTGCCAGCAGTTCATTAGCGTTAGATACGCAGTATTTT. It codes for CASSSLALDTQYF.

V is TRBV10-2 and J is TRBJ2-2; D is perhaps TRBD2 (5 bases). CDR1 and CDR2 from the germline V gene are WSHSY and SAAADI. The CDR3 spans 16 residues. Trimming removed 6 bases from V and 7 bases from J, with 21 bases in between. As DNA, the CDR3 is TGCGCCAGCAGCCCCCAAACTAGTTTGAGAGTCGGGGAGCTGTTTTTT. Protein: CASSPQTSLRVGELFF.

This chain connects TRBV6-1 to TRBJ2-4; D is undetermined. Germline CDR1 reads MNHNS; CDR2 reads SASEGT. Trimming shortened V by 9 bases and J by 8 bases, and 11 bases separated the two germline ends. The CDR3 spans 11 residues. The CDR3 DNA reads TGTGCCAGTTTCGAAGGAGACATTCAGTACTTC. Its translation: CASFEGDIQYF.

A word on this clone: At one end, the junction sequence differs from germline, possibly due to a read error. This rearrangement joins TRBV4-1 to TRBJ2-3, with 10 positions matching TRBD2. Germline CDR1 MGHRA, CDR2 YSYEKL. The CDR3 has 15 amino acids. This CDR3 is CASSQVLAGDAQKNF. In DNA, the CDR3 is TGCGCCAGCAGCCAAGTCCTAGCGGGAGACGCACAGAAGAATTTT.